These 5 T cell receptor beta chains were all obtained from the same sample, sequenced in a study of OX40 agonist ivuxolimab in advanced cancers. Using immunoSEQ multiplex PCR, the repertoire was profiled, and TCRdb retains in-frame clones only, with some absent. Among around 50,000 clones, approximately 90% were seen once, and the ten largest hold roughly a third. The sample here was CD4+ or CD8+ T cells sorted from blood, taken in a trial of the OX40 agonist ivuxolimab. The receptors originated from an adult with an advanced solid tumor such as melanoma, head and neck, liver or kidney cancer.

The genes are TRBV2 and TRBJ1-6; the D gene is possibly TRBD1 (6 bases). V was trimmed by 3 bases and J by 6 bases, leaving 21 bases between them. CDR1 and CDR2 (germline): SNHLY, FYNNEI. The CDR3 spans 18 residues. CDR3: CASSDPFGAQGPNSPLHF. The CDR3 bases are TGTGCCAGCAGTGACCCATTCGGAGCACAGGGCCCTAATTCACCCCTCCACTTT.

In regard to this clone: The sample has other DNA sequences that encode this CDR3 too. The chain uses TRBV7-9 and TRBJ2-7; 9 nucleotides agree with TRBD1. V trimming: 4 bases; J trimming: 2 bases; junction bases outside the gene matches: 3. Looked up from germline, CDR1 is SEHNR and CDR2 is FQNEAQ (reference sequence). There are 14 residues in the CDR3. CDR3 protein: CASSSGQGPYEQYF. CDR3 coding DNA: TGTGCCAGCAGCTCGGGACAGGGTCCCTACGAGCAGTACTTC.

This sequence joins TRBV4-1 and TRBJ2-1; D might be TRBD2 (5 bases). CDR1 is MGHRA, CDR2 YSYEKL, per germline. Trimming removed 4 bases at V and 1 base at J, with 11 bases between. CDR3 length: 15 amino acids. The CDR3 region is CASSRGQMSYNEQFF. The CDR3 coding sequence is TGCGCCAGCAGCCGCGGGCAGATGTCCTACAATGAGCAGTTCTTC.

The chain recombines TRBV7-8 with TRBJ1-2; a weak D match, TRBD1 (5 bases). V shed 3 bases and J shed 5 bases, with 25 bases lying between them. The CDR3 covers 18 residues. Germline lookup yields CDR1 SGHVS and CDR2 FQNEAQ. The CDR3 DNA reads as TGTGCCAGCAGCTTTGGAGTCAGCAGCGACAGAACAAGTTATGGCTACACCTTC. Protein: CASSFGVSSDRTSYGYTF. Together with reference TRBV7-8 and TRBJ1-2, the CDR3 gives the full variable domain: GAGVSQSPRYKVAKRGQDVALRCDPISGHVSLFWYQQALGQGPEFLTYFQNEAQLDKSGLPSDRFFAERPEGSVSTLKIQRTQQEDSAVYLCASSFGVSSDRTSYGYTFGSGTRLTVV.

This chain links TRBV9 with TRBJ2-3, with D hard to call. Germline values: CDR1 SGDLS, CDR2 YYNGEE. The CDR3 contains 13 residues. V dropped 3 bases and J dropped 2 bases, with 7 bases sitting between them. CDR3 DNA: TGTGCCAGCAGCGCCCTCCCCACAGATACGCAGTATTTT. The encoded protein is CASSALPTDTQYF.